The 17 T cell receptor beta chains given below trace back to one sample, sequenced in a study of shared clonotypes between healthy human individuals. Here immunoSEQ multiplex PCR was the method, and the copy in TCRdb shows in-frame clones only, minus some. The data contain over a million clones, about 77% of them singletons. The material sequenced was memory CD4+ T cells sorted from blood. Regarding subset: CD45RA-negative fraction. The receptors stem from a young man in good health.

This clone appeared a single time. The rearrangement joins TRBV6-6 to TRBJ2-7; tentatively, D is TRBD2 (5 bases). CDR1 MNHNY and CDR2 SVGAGI come from the germline V gene (reference sequence). The germline V and J ends were trimmed by 4 bases and 3 bases, with 10 bases remaining between them. CDR3 length equals 13 residues. CDR3 DNA sequence: TGTGCCAGCAGTTTCACCGACTACTACGAGCAGTACTTC. Translation gives CASSFTDYYEQYF.

The V call is TRBV4-2, the J call TRBJ2-2; TRBD1 is a possible D gene (5 bases). Germline CDR1 is LGHNA and CDR2 is YNFKEQ. The CDR3 is 18 amino acids. Trimming stripped 1 base from V and 4 bases from J, with 19 bases between. The CDR3 DNA reads as TGTGCCAGCAGCCAAGTGTTTGTATTTGGGGCGACCACCGGGGAGCTGTTTTTT. Residues: CASSQVFVFGATTGELFF.

The chain couples TRBV27 to TRBJ1-4; D unclear. V lost 2 bases and J 4 bases, leaving 8 bases between the germline ends. The length of the CDR3 is 14 residues. CDR1 and CDR2 from the germline V gene are MNHEY and SMNVEV (reference sequence). In DNA form, the CDR3 reads TGTGCCAGCAGTTTAGTGGGGTTTAATGAAAAACTGTTTTTT. It encodes CASSLVGFNEKLFF.

This clone was found a few times. The gene calls are TRBV5-1 and TRBJ2-1, with 13 bases identical to TRBD2. After removal of 2 bases from V and 7 bases from J, the junction contained 3 bases not matched to a gene. Germline V gene sequence: CDR1 SGHRS, CDR2 YFSETQ. This CDR3 has 15 residues. As DNA, the CDR3 is TGCGCCAGCAGCTTCGGGACTAGCGGGATAAATGAGCAGTTCTTC. Translation: CASSFGTSGINEQFF.

CDR3 sequence reads: CAISGGDRGNQPQHF. CDR3 sequence (DNA): TGTGCCATCAGTGGGGGGGACAGGGGTAATCAGCCCCAGCATTTT. This sequence joins TRBV10-3 and TRBJ1-5, with 10 bases identical to TRBD1. The CDR3 extends over 15 amino acids. The germline CDR1 and CDR2 sequences are ENHRY and SYGVKD. The J segment lost 4 bases and the V segment lost 4 bases, leaving 4 bases of the junction unmatched.

The CDR3 nucleotides read TGCAGCGTTGGGACTAGCGGGGGCCCAGAGACCCAGTACTTC. Protein sequence: CSVGTSGGPETQYF. V gene TRBV29-1 combines with J gene TRBJ2-5; 13 nucleotides line up with TRBD2. The CDR3 runs to 14 residues. Germline V gives CDR1 SQVTM, CDR2 ANQGSEA. The V and J ends lost 4 bases and 4 bases, in that order; junction bases with no gene match: 3.

The chain employs TRBV10-3 and TRBJ1-2; D unclear. In germline, CDR1 is ENHRY, CDR2 SYGVKD. Trimming removed 3 bases from V and 6 bases from J, with 11 bases in between. The length of the CDR3 is 13 residues. CDR3 in amino acids: CAISDRTVDGYTF. CDR3 DNA sequence: TGTGCCATCAGTGACAGGACTGTGGATGGCTACACCTTC.

This clone was observed a handful of times. V usage is TRBV4-1 and J usage is TRBJ2-5; a weak D match, TRBD2 (6 bases). The V gene lost 1 base and the J gene lost 7 bases, with 22 bases spanning the gap. The CDR3 loop spans 17 amino acids. The germline V gene encodes CDR1 MGHRA and CDR2 YSYEKL. The CDR3 DNA reads as TGCGCCAGCAGCCAAGGGGAGCCGGGAGTCGGGGCAGGGACCCAGTACTTC. Protein product: CASSQGEPGVGAGTQYF.

About this clone itself: This same CDR3 is encoded by further DNA sequences in the sample. This chain connects TRBV2 to TRBJ2-7; unclear D gene. The CDR3 has 11 residues. Per the germline V gene, CDR1 is SNHLY and CDR2 is FYNNEI. V lost 7 bases and J lost 4, with 8 bases in between. CDR3 amino acids: CASTSGYEQYF. CDR3 coding DNA: TGTGCCAGCACAAGTGGGTACGAGCAGTACTTC. Filled out from reference TRBV2 and TRBJ2-7, the complete variable domain reads EPEVTQTPSHQVTQMGQEVILRCVPISNHLYFYWYRQILGQKVEFLVSFYNNEISEKSEIFDDQFSVERPDGSNFTLKIRSTKLEDSAMYFCASTSGYEQYFGPGTRLTVT.

This clone was seen a single time. The chain carries TRBV10-2 and TRBJ1-1, with D uncertain. The CDR3 length is 15 residues. The germline gives CDR1 WSHSY, CDR2 SAAADI. V lost 4 bases and J lost 5, with 17 bases in between. The CDR3 DNA follows: TGCGCCAGCAGTGCCCAGACAATGTTGGGGACTGAAGCTTTCTTT. Translating it yields CASSAQTMLGTEAFF.

The chain uses TRBV5-1 and TRBJ2-5; D is unresolved. V shed 5 bases and J shed 1 base, with 24 bases lying between them. The CDR3 is made up of 18 amino acids. CDR1 is SGHRS and CDR2 is YFSETQ in the germline V gene. The CDR3 region has the DNA TGCGCCAGCAGAATTGGAGATGTAGCCTACTCCCTCCAAGAGACCCAGTACTTC. Translating it yields CASRIGDVAYSLQETQYF.

J is TRBJ1-2 and V is TRBV5-1; the match to TRBD1 covers 7 bases. The V gene end was trimmed by 7 bases and the J gene end by 0 bases; junction bases not matched to a gene: 9. Germline loops: CDR1 SGHRS, CDR2 YFSETQ. The CDR3 loop spans 15 amino acids. CDR3 bases: TGCGCCAGCGGTCAGGGGGGTTTAGCTAACTATGGCTACACCTTC. Translated: CASGQGGLANYGYTF. The whole variable domain, filled in from reference TRBV5-1 and TRBJ1-2, reads KAGVTQTPRYLIKTRGQQVTLSCSPISGHRSVSWYQQTPGQGLQFLFEYFSETQRNKGNFPGRFSGRQFSNSRSEMNVSTLELGDSALYLCASGQGGLANYGYTFGSGTRLTVV.

The CDR3 DNA reads as TGTGCCAGCAGCCTTGGGACCGATAAAAATCAGCCCCAGCATTTT. It yields the protein CASSLGTDKNQPQHF. The chain uses TRBV9 and TRBJ1-5; a weak D match, TRBD1 (5 bases). The germline gives CDR1 SGDLS, CDR2 YYNGEE. V dropped 4 bases and J dropped 4 bases, with 15 bases sitting between them. CDR3 length equals 15 residues.

The rearrangement uses TRBV28 and TRBJ1-5, with 10 bases that match TRBD1. CDR1 and CDR2 (germline): MDHEN, SYDVKM. The CDR3 loop spans 15 amino acids. V dropped 7 bases and J dropped 7; count of bases not matched to a gene: 10. DNA for the CDR3: TGTGCCAGCACTCGGGACAGGGGATCAGGGCAGCCCCAGCATTTT. Amino acids: CASTRDRGSGQPQHF.

This clone was seen a single time. The CDR3 loop reads CASSLGQGIETQYF. The CDR3 region has the DNA TGTGCCAGCAGCTTGGGGCAGGGGATAGAGACCCAGTACTTC. The rearrangement links TRBV5-4 to TRBJ2-5; D may be TRBD1 (6 bases). V was cut by 0 bases and J by 4 bases, with 10 bases left in between. The CDR3 totals 14 residues. Germline V gene lookup returns CDR1 SGHNT and CDR2 YYREEE (reference sequence).

Concerning this clone: Other DNA sequences within the sample encode an identical CDR3. V is TRBV7-9 and J is TRBJ1-2, with a possible D match to TRBD1 (5 bases). Trimming removed 6 bases from V and 2 bases from J, with 10 bases in between. Germline V gene data show CDR1 as SEHNR and CDR2 as FQNEAQ (reference sequence). The CDR3 totals 13 residues. In DNA, the CDR3 is TGTGCCAGCAGTTTGGGACGGAACTATGGCTACACCTTC. Encoded protein: CASSLGRNYGYTF.

The chain carries TRBV5-1 and TRBJ1-3; 11 bases align to TRBD1. The CDR3 has 16 residues. Germline V CDR1 and CDR2: SGHRS, YFSETQ. V dropped 4 bases and J dropped 0; count of bases not matched to a gene: 3. The CDR3 sequence: CASSPGTGGSGNTIYF. The CDR3 region has the DNA TGCGCCAGCAGCCCCGGGACAGGGGGCTCTGGAAACACCATATATTTT.